Shown below are 13 T cell receptor beta chains from a single sample sequenced in a study of beta chain features in type 1 diabetes. Sequenced material consisted of expressed TCRB transcripts (all of the isolated RNA was reverse transcribed). Sequencing was performed with immunoSEQ multiplex PCR; in TCRdb, only in-frame clones are kept and a portion is missing. The data contain 900,000 or so clones, 17% of them singletons. The sample comprised naive CD4+ T cells from blood. All receptors come from a woman between 18 and 29 years old in good health.

This clone was seen a few times. CDR3 nucleotide sequence: TGTGCCAGCAGCTTACCGTGGCAGCCTGGGAAGCAGTACTTC. Translating it yields CASSLPWQPGKQYF. The rearrangement links TRBV7-2 to TRBJ2-7; D not resolved. V gave up 2 bases and J gave up 8 bases, with 16 bases separating them. The CDR3 runs to 14 residues. Germline CDR1 SGHTA, CDR2 FQGNSA.

CDR3 protein: CASHLGGIGNEQFF. The CDR3 DNA is TGTGCCAGTCATCTCGGGGGAATTGGCAATGAGCAGTTCTTC. The rearrangement joins TRBV19 to TRBJ2-1, with D perhaps TRBD2 (6 bases). This CDR3 comprises 14 residues. Germline-derived CDR1 and CDR2 are LNHDA and SQIVND (reference sequence). V gave up 8 bases and J gave up 6 bases, with 17 bases separating them. Full variable domain (missing parts from reference TRBV19 and TRBJ2-1): DGGITQSPKYLFRKEGQNVTLSCEQNLNHDAMYWYRQDPGQGLRLIYYSQIVNDFQKGDIAEGYSVSREKKESFPLTVTSAQKNPTAFYLCASHLGGIGNEQFFGPGTRLTVL.

The chain links TRBV7-2 to TRBJ2-5; TRBD1 is a possible D gene (6 bases). The CDR3 totals 14 residues. CDR1 and CDR2 (germline): SGHTA, FQGNSA. V was trimmed by 4 bases and J by 2 bases, leaving 11 bases between them. CDR3: CASSYTGLQETQYF. CDR3 bases: TGTGCCAGCAGCTACACAGGGTTACAAGAGACCCAGTACTTC.

The chain links TRBV28 to TRBJ2-2; no definite D call. The CDR3 runs 14 residues. V gave up 2 bases and J gave up 2 bases, with 6 bases separating them. Germline V gene data show CDR1 as MDHEN and CDR2 as SYDVKM. The CDR3 loop is CASSLDQNTGELFF. CDR3 in DNA: TGTGCCAGCAGTTTAGACCAAAACACCGGGGAGCTGTTTTTT.

Of note for this clone: This sample includes further DNA sequences coding for the same CDR3. The chain has TRBV7-9 and TRBJ2-7; D ambiguous. CDR3 length: 11 residues. The germline V gene has CDR1 SEHNR and CDR2 FQNEAQ (reference sequence). V shed 4 bases and J shed 7 bases, with 8 bases lying between them. CDR3 in DNA: TGTGCCAGCAGCTCCGCCGGTGAGCAGTACTTC. Translating it yields CASSSAGEQYF.

This clone has just a few counts. The gene calls are TRBV6-5 and TRBJ1-4, with TRBD1 as a possible D gene (5 bases). Germline CDR1 and CDR2: MNHEY and SVGAGI. The germline V and J ends were trimmed by 6 bases and 3 bases, with 14 bases remaining between them. This CDR3 is 15 amino acids long. CDR3 sequence (DNA): TGTGCCAGCAGCCCCCGACAGCCCCCTAATGAAAAACTGTTTTTT. Residues: CASSPRQPPNEKLFF.

The chain carries TRBV6-5 and TRBJ2-7; D is ambiguous. Per germline, CDR1 MNHEY and CDR2 SVGAGI. The CDR3 sequence is 14 residues long. Trimming took 5 bases from V and 1 from J, leaving 12 bases between them. The chain's CDR3 is CASSQSRQSYEQYF. The CDR3, as DNA: TGTGCCAGCAGTCAATCCCGGCAGTCCTACGAGCAGTACTTC.

CDR3 protein: CASSQSRANQPQHF. The DNA of the CDR3 is TGCGCCAGCAGCCAAAGCAGGGCCAATCAGCCCCAGCATTTT. The chain carries TRBV4-3 and TRBJ1-5; tentative D call: TRBD1 (5 bases). Between the trimmed V and J ends, which lost 2 bases and 3 bases, there was a span of 8 bases. This CDR3 comprises 14 residues. Germline V gene data show CDR1 as LGHNA and CDR2 as YSLEER.

The table lists this clone with a few counts. V usage is TRBV4-3 and J usage is TRBJ2-2; 13 bases match TRBD2. Germline CDR1 LGHNA, CDR2 YSLEER. This CDR3 has 19 residues. V lost 0 bases, J lost 2 bases, and 6 bases stayed unmatched. CDR3 in DNA: TGCGCCAGCAGCCAAGATGATTCGGGACTAGCGGGAAACACCGGGGAGCTGTTTTTT. This encodes CASSQDDSGLAGNTGELFF.

This chain joins TRBV28 and TRBJ2-7, with a possible D match to TRBD1 (6 bases). CDR3 length equals 16 residues. V dropped 5 bases and J dropped 1 base, with 18 bases sitting between them. Per germline, CDR1 MDHEN and CDR2 SYDVKM. The CDR3 loop reads CASSRGWGAASYEQYF. DNA for the CDR3: TGTGCCAGCAGTAGGGGGTGGGGAGCCGCATCCTACGAGCAGTACTTC.

This clone was counted between two and nine times. This sequence joins TRBV15 and TRBJ1-3, with D perhaps TRBD1 (6 bases). The germline V gene has CDR1 LNHNV and CDR2 YYDKDF (reference sequence). V was cut by 2 bases and J by 0 bases, with 11 bases left in between. The CDR3 runs 16 residues. CDR3: CATSRTWTDSGNTIYF. CDR3 DNA: TGTGCCACCAGCAGAACGTGGACAGACTCTGGAAACACCATATATTTT. Full variable domain (outside the CDR3, taken from reference TRBV15 and TRBJ1-3): DAMVIQNPRYQVTQFGKPVTLSCSQTLNHNVMYWYQQKSSQAPKLLFHYYDKDFNNEADTPDNFQSRRPNTSFCFLDIRSPGLGDTAMYLCATSRTWTDSGNTIYFGEGSWLTVV.

The chain links TRBV14 to TRBJ1-3, with D perhaps matching TRBD1 (5 bases). V was cut by 2 bases and J by 0 bases, with 17 bases left in between. Germline V gene lookup returns CDR1 SGHDN and CDR2 FVKESK. This CDR3 is built from 18 residues. CDR3 residues: CASSQLGRTPISGNTIYF. For the CDR3, the DNA is TGTGCCAGCAGCCAACTGGGACGGACCCCCATCTCTGGAAACACCATATATTTT.

As to this clone: Distinct nucleotide sequences in the sample also encode this CDR3. The J gene is TRBJ2-1, the V gene TRBV18; D is ambiguous. This CDR3 is 15 amino acids long. V shed 1 base and J shed 0 bases, with 7 bases lying between them. The V gene's germline CDR1 is KGHSH and CDR2 LQKENI. CDR3 loop: CASSPLGFSYNEQFF. The CDR3 DNA follows: TGTGCCAGCTCACCACTAGGCTTCTCCTACAATGAGCAGTTCTTC.